These 10 T cell receptor beta chains originate from one sample sequenced in a study of identical twins. TCRdb re-derived calls from the 5' RACE reads in MiXCR, one entry per CDR3 protein. The sample consists of around 100,000 distinct CDR3 sequences, 5.5% to 7% of them appearing once. The sequencing input was memory T cells sorted from blood. All receptors derive from a woman aged 45 to 65 in good health.

This clonotype was detected ten times or more. This rearrangement joins TRBV29-1 to TRBJ2-1, with D hard to call. The V end lost 4 bases, the J end lost 0 bases, and 10 bases lay between the germline ends. Per germline, CDR1 SQVTM and CDR2 ANQGSEA. The CDR3 extends over 14 amino acids. In DNA, the CDR3 is TGCAGCGTTGTAGGGCAGAGCTCCTACAATGAGCAGTTCTTC. Translation: CSVVGQSSYNEQFF.

This clonotype was seen repeatedly, ten times or more. V gene TRBV20-1 combines with J gene TRBJ1-1, with 7 positions matching TRBD1. This CDR3 comprises 14 residues. Germline values: CDR1 DFQATT, CDR2 SNEGSKA (reference sequence). V shed 7 bases, J shed 1 base, and the junction held 9 bases outside the gene matches. The CDR3 here is CSVVQGLANTEAFF. CDR3 in DNA: TGCAGTGTAGTACAGGGGTTGGCGAACACTGAAGCTTTCTTT.

This clonotype was recorded at least ten times. V is TRBV20-1 and J is TRBJ2-3, with TRBD1 matching 7 bases. This CDR3 has 14 amino acids. Germline CDR1 is DFQATT and CDR2 is SNEGSKA (reference sequence). Trimming at V came to 3 bases and at J to 7 bases, leaving 10 bases not matched to a gene. CDR3 sequence: CSAREGTASHTQYF. The CDR3 DNA sequence: TGCAGTGCTAGGGAAGGGACAGCTTCTCATACGCAGTATTTT.

This clonotype was detected only a few times. The gene calls are TRBV7-2 and TRBJ2-2; 9 bases are shared with TRBD2. The CDR3 loop spans 15 amino acids. Trimming removed 3 bases from V and 7 bases from J; junction bases left unmatched: 6. Per germline, CDR1 SGHTA and CDR2 FQGNSA. CDR3 in amino acids: CASSLIAGAHGELFF. CDR3 bases: TGTGCCAGCAGCTTGATAGCGGGGGCACACGGGGAGCTGTTTTTT.

There are a few counts of this clonotype. This sequence joins TRBV11-3 and TRBJ2-3; TRBD2 aligns across 12 bases. There are 15 residues in the CDR3. Losses at the gene ends were 6 bases for V and 3 bases for J; bases not matched to a gene: 4. CDR1 is SGHNT and CDR2 is YENEEA in the germline V gene. The DNA of the CDR3 is TGTGCCAGCAGTTGGACTAGCGGGGCTACAGATACGCAGTATTTT. Amino acid sequence: CASSWTSGATDTQYF. The whole variable domain, remainder taken from reference TRBV11-3 and TRBJ2-3, is EAGVVQSPRYKIIEKKQPVAFWCNPISGHNTLYWYLQNLGQGPELLIRYENEEAVDDSQLPKDRFSAERLKGVDSTLKIQPAELGDSAVYLCASSWTSGATDTQYFGPGTRLTVL.

The chain joins TRBV3-1 to TRBJ2-5; either TRBD1 or TRBD2 may fit D (5 bases each). CDR1 is LGHDT and CDR2 is YNNKEL in the germline V gene (reference sequence). This CDR3 comprises 13 residues. V dropped 5 bases and J dropped 4 bases, with 11 bases sitting between them. The CDR3 DNA sequence: TGTGCCAGCAGCTCGGTGGGGGTAGAGACCCAGTACTTC. This translates into CASSSVGVETQYF.

This clonotype has a count of ten or more. J is TRBJ1-1 and V is TRBV5-6; the D is unclear. The V and J ends lost 3 bases and 4 bases respectively, with 16 bases between them. The CDR3 is made up of 15 amino acids. Germline V gene lookup returns CDR1 SGHDT and CDR2 YYEEEE. The CDR3 DNA reads as TGTGCCAGCAGCTCGCGGCATTCGCGGGGCACTGAAGCTTTCTTT. Protein: CASSSRHSRGTEAFF.

This clonotype was seen repeatedly, ten times or more. The V and J genes are TRBV5-6 and TRBJ1-4; 8 bases agree with TRBD1. Germline CDR1 SGHDT, CDR2 YYEEEE. The ends lost 5 bases at V and 6 bases at J; junction bases unmatched: 6. The CDR3 is made up of 14 amino acids. CDR3 residues: CASSFPTGDEKLFF. DNA of the CDR3: TGTGCCAGCAGTTTCCCGACAGGGGATGAAAAACTGTTTTTT.

This clonotype came up a few times. The chain links TRBV29-1 to TRBJ2-6, with 11 bases lining up with TRBD1. CDR3 size: 18 residues. With 0 bases clipped from V and 2 bases from J, the junction kept 6 bases outside the gene matches. The germline V gene encodes CDR1 SQVTM and CDR2 ANQGSEA. The CDR3 sequence is CSVEDQGQGVAGANVLTF. CDR3 coding DNA: TGCAGCGTTGAAGATCAGGGACAGGGGGTTGCTGGGGCCAACGTCCTGACTTTC. The complete variable domain, with remaining parts taken from reference TRBV29-1 and TRBJ2-6, reads SAVISQKPSRDICQRGTSLTIQCQVDSQVTMMFWYRQQPGQSLTLIATANQGSEATYESGFVIDKFPISRPNLTFSTLTVSNMSPEDSSIYLCSVEDQGQGVAGANVLTFGAGSRLTVL.

This clonotype has more than one count but fewer than ten. This chain links TRBV12-5 with TRBJ1-4; D is undetermined. CDR1 and CDR2 (germline): LGHNT, FRNRAP. The CDR3 runs 14 residues. With 6 bases removed from V and 3 bases from J, the gap between germline ends came to 11 bases. Here the CDR3 reads CASGLDTSNEKLFF. DNA for the CDR3: TGTGCTAGTGGCCTAGACACTTCTAATGAAAAACTGTTTTTT.